What follows is one TCR beta chain and its context. This CDR3 has 13 residues. Germline V gene sequence: CDR1 SGHRS, CDR2 YFSETQ. Trimming took off 0 bases at V and 4 bases at J, with 7 bases between the two ends. The sample originates from a study of OX40 agonist ivuxolimab in advanced cancers. The overall study: Intravenous ivuxolimab at 0.01 to 10 mg/kg was given to patients every 2 weeks.

Profiled with immunoSEQ multiplex PCR; TCRdb holds only in-frame clones, not every one. Here the sample spans 45,000 to 55,000 clones, approximately 85% being singletons. The TCR was taken from an adult with an advanced solid tumor such as melanoma, head and neck, liver or kidney cancer. The sequences come from CD4+ or CD8+ T cells sorted from blood, collected in a trial of the OX40 agonist ivuxolimab. This chain joins TRBV5-1 and TRBJ2-5; maybe TRBD2 (5 bases). CDR3 region: CASSLAGGETQYF. The CDR3 region has the DNA TGCGCCAGCAGCTTGGCAGGAGGAGAGACCCAGTACTTC.